This T cell receptor (beta chain) was retrieved from a study of T-cell memory formation after mild COVID-19. General observations from the study: The main location of contracting CD4+ clones was CM and EM, and that of contracting CD8+ clones was EMRA.

Constant-segment-primed 5'RACE gave TCR alpha and TCR beta cDNA libraries with sample barcodes and UMIs. TCRdb reanalysed the 5' RACE reads using MiXCR and keeps one entry per CDR3 protein. The data hold more than 110,000 distinct CDR3 sequences, with around 14% observed a single time. The V and J ends lost 4 bases and 1 base, in that order; junction bases with no gene match: 5. Germline CDR1 SGHVS, CDR2 FNYEAQ. The CDR3 consists of 16 residues. Details on this clonotype: The antigen remains undetermined.

V gene TRBV7-6 combines with J gene TRBJ1-1, with 11 bases that match TRBD1. The TCR was taken from an adult woman who had mild COVID-19 (a few samples of this study predate the infection). Cell type and time point are not known. The sequenced sample consisted of PBMCs or a T cell subset sorted from them (not recorded which). CDR3 in DNA: TGTGCCAGCAGCTCCGGGACAGGGGGGCCGAACACTGAAGCTTTCTTT. This encodes CASSSGTGGPNTEAFF.